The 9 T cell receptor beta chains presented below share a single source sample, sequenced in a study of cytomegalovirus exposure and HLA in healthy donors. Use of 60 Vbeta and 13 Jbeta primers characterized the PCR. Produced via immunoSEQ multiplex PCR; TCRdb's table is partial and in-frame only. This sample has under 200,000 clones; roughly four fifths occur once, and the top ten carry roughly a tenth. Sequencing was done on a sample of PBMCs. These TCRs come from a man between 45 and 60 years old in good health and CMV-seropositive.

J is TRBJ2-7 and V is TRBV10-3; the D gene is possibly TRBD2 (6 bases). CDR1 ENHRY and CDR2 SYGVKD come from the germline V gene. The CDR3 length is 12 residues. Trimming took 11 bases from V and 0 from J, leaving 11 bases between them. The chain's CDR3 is CASGGSSYEQYF. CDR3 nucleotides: TGTGCCTCTGGAGGGTCCTCCTACGAGCAGTACTTC.

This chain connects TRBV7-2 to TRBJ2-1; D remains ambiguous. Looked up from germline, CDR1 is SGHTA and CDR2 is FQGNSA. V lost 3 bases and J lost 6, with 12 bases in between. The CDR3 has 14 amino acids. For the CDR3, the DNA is TGTGCCAGCAGCTTCAAGTCCTACTCCAATGAGCAGTTCTTC. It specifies CASSFKSYSNEQFF.

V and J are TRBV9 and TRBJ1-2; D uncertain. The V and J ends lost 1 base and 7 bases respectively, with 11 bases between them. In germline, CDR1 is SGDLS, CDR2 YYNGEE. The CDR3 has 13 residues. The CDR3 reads CASSVPPEVGYTF. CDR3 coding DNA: TGTGCCAGCAGCGTACCCCCCGAGGTTGGCTACACCTTC. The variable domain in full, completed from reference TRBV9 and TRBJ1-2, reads DSGVTQTPKHLITATGQRVTLRCSPRSGDLSVYWYQQSLDQGLQFLIQYYNGEERAKGNILERFSAQQFPDLHSELNLSSLELGDSALYFCASSVPPEVGYTFGSGTRLTVV.

The CDR3 region is CASSWGPGAGGGDEQYF. In nucleotides, the CDR3 is TGCGCCAGCAGCTGGGGGCCGGGAGCGGGAGGGGGGGACGAGCAGTACTTC. J is TRBJ2-7 and V is TRBV5-1; the match to TRBD2 covers 10 bases. The CDR3 runs 17 residues. Germline V CDR1 and CDR2: SGHRS, YFSETQ. Trimming removed 3 bases from V and 5 bases from J; junction bases left unmatched: 14.

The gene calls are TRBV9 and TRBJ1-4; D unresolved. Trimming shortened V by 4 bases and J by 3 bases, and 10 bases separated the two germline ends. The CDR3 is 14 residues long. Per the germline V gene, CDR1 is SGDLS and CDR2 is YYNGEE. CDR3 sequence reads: CASSRTGSNEKLFF. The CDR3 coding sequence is TGTGCCAGCAGCCGTACGGGGTCTAATGAAAAACTGTTTTTT.

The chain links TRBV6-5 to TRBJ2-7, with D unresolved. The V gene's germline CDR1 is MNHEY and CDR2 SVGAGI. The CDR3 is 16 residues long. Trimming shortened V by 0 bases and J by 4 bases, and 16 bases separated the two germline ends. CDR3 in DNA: TGTGCCAGCAGTTACTCCGATGTGGCTAGTGGGTACGAGCAGTACTTC. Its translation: CASSYSDVASGYEQYF.

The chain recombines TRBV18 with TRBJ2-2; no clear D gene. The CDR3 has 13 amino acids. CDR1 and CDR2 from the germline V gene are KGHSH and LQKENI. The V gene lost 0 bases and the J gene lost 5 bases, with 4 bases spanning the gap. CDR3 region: CASSPPRTGELFF. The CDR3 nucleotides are TGTGCCAGCTCACCACCGAGAACCGGGGAGCTGTTTTTT.

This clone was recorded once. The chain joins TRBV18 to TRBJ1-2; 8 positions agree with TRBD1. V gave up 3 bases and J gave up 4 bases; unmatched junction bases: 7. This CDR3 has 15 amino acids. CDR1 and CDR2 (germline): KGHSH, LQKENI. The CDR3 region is CASSPTKTGGYGYTF. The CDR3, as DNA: TGTGCCAGCTCACCGACAAAAACAGGGGGCTATGGCTACACCTTC.

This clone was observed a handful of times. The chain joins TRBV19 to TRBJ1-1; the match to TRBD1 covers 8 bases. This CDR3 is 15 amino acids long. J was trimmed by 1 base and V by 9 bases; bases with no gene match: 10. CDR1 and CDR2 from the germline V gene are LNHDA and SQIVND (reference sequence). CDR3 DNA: TGTGCCAGCGGGACAGGACGGGAAAGGAACACTGAAGCTTTCTTT. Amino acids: CASGTGRERNTEAFF.